The 23 T cell receptor beta chains presented below share a single source sample, sequenced in a study of control samples from healthy donors and cancer patients. The data were produced by immunoSEQ multiplex PCR, yet TCRdb's version contains in-frame clones alone and is incomplete. The sample has over 90,000 clones, more than 85% seen once. Sequencing input: PBMCs. Source of these receptors: a man between 60 and 75 years old with lung cancer.

This clone occurred a few times. V and J are TRBV7-9 and TRBJ1-6; D is perhaps TRBD1 (5 bases). From germline, CDR1 is SEHNR and CDR2 FQNEAQ (reference sequence). With 5 bases removed from V and 7 bases from J, the gap between germline ends came to 15 bases. The CDR3 contains 15 residues. CDR3: CASSPQGSENSPLHF. The CDR3 DNA is TGTGCCAGCAGCCCCCAGGGCAGCGAAAATTCACCCCTCCACTTT.

This chain joins TRBV7-2 and TRBJ1-2; D ambiguous. Per the germline V gene, CDR1 is SGHTA and CDR2 is FQGNSA. The CDR3 contains 12 residues. Trimming took off 5 bases at V and 8 bases at J, with 12 bases between the two ends. The CDR3 DNA reads TGTGCCAGCAGCCCCGGGGTAATCGGCTACACCTTC. Translated, it gives CASSPGVIGYTF.

This chain connects TRBV7-9 to TRBJ1-1, with 9 bases identical to TRBD1. Germline trimming cut 4 bases from V and 1 base from J; bases unmatched to any gene: 1. Germline-derived CDR1 and CDR2 are SEHNR and FQNEAQ (reference sequence). This CDR3 has 14 amino acids. CDR3 coding DNA: TGTGCCAGCAGCTCGGGACAGGGGAACACTGAAGCTTTCTTT. Translated, it gives CASSSGQGNTEAFF.

This chain joins TRBV27 and TRBJ1-3; D might be TRBD1 (6 bases). There are 16 residues in the CDR3. Per the germline V gene, CDR1 is MNHEY and CDR2 is SMNVEV (reference sequence). V shed 5 bases and J shed 2 bases, with 16 bases lying between them. CDR3 sequence reads: CASSPLVAGAGNTIYF. In DNA form, the CDR3 reads TGTGCCAGCAGTCCCTTAGTGGCAGGGGCTGGAAACACCATATATTTT.

The genes are TRBV24-1 and TRBJ2-2; 7 nucleotides line up with TRBD2. Germline loops: CDR1 KGHDR, CDR2 SFDVKD. The CDR3 runs 16 residues. V gave up 0 bases and J gave up 1 base; unmatched junction bases: 1. The CDR3 region has the DNA TGTGCCACCAGTGATTTGGGACTAGAGAACACCGGGGAGCTGTTTTTT. The encoded protein is CATSDLGLENTGELFF.

The chain has TRBV7-3 and TRBJ2-1; D ambiguous. There are 12 residues in the CDR3. Trimming took 6 bases from V and 0 from J, leaving 3 bases between them. Germline V CDR1 and CDR2: SGHTA, FQGTGA. CDR3 sequence: CASRGSYNEQFF. In DNA, the CDR3 is TGTGCCAGCAGGGGCTCCTACAATGAGCAGTTCTTC.

This clone occurred once. The junction departs from germline at one end; a sequencing error may be responsible. The chain recombines TRBV3-1 (or the pseudogene TRBV3-2) with TRBJ2-1; tentative D call: TRBD2 (6 bases). Germline V gene sequence: CDR1 LGHDT, CDR2 YNNKEL (reference sequence). CDR3 length: 16 amino acids. In DNA, the CDR3 is TGTGCCAGCAGCAAAGACGGCGGGGATCACCCCGGGGAGCAGTTCTTC. As protein: CASSKDGGDHPGEQFF.

This clone came up once. The chain is built from TRBV7-3 and TRBJ1-3, with D maybe TRBD1 (5 bases). Trimming cost V 5 bases and J 4 bases, with 9 bases left between them. The CDR3 sequence is 13 residues long. Germline V gene sequence: CDR1 SGHTA, CDR2 FQGTGA. CDR3 protein: CASSRGTGNTIYF. CDR3 nucleotides: TGTGCCAGCAGCAGGGGTACCGGAAACACCATATATTTT.

This clone was seen only a few times. The V and J genes are TRBV7-9 and TRBJ1-5; possibly TRBD1 for D (5 bases). Germline loops: CDR1 SEHNR, CDR2 FQNEAQ (reference sequence). CDR3 length equals 13 residues. The V gene lost 3 bases and the J gene lost 6 bases, with 9 bases spanning the gap. CDR3: CASSLWGTQPQHF. The DNA of the CDR3 is TGTGCCAGCAGCTTGTGGGGGACTCAGCCCCAGCATTTT. The full variable domain, its missing parts supplied by reference TRBV7-9 and TRBJ1-5, is DTGVSQNPRHKITKRGQNVTFRCDPISEHNRLYWYRQTLGQGPEFLTYFQNEAQLEKSRLLSDRFSAERPKGSFSTLEIQRTEQGDSAMYLCASSLWGTQPQHFGDGTRLSIL.

The gene calls are TRBV30 and TRBJ1-6; D remains ambiguous. The CDR3 contains 14 residues. Germline V lookup: CDR1 GTSNPN, CDR2 SVGIG (reference sequence). With 1 base removed from V and 10 bases from J, the gap between germline ends came to 14 bases. In DNA form, the CDR3 reads TGTGCCTGGAGTGGGCCGGAGGCCTCCTCACCCCTCCACTTT. It specifies CAWSGPEASSPLHF.

The rearrangement uses TRBV9 and TRBJ1-4; D is perhaps TRBD1 (5 bases). V gave up 0 bases and J gave up 6 bases, with 15 bases separating them. Germline V gene lookup returns CDR1 SGDLS and CDR2 YYNGEE. This CDR3 is 16 amino acids long. CDR3 in amino acids: CASSVVPGQLYEKLFF. In DNA, the CDR3 is TGTGCCAGCAGCGTAGTCCCAGGACAACTCTATGAAAAACTGTTTTTT. Together with reference TRBV9 and TRBJ1-4, the CDR3 gives the full variable domain: DSGVTQTPKHLITATGQRVTLRCSPRSGDLSVYWYQQSLDQGLQFLIQYYNGEERAKGNILERFSAQQFPDLHSELNLSSLELGDSALYFCASSVVPGQLYEKLFFGSGTQLSVL.

The rearrangement joins TRBV24-1 to TRBJ2-2; D may be TRBD1 (6 bases). The germline CDR1 and CDR2 sequences are KGHDR and SFDVKD. The CDR3 runs 16 residues. The V and J ends lost 2 bases and 2 bases respectively, with 11 bases between them. This CDR3 reads CATSDYSDSNTGELFF. As DNA, the CDR3 is TGTGCCACCAGTGATTACTCGGACAGTAACACCGGGGAGCTGTTTTTT.

The chain couples TRBV5-1 to TRBJ2-2; D may match TRBD1 or TRBD2 (5 bases each). This CDR3 contains 16 residues. Trimming pared 4 bases from V and 1 base from J, leaving 14 bases between. CDR1 and CDR2 from the germline V gene are SGHRS and YFSETQ. In DNA, the CDR3 is TGCGCCAGCAGCCCGGGATGGGACCTGAACACCGGGGAGCTGTTTTTT. Amino acids: CASSPGWDLNTGELFF. The full variable domain, in which reference TRBV5-1 and TRBJ2-2 provide the parts outside the CDR3, is KAGVTQTPRYLIKTRGQQVTLSCSPISGHRSVSWYQQTPGQGLQFLFEYFSETQRNKGNFPGRFSGRQFSNSRSEMNVSTLELGDSALYLCASSPGWDLNTGELFFGEGSRLTVL.

J is TRBJ1-6 and V is TRBV7-8; D gene unclear. There are 17 residues in the CDR3. Trimming removed 2 bases from V and 10 bases from J, with 21 bases in between. Germline assignment: CDR1 SGHVS and CDR2 FQNEAQ. CDR3 DNA sequence: TGTGCCAGCAGCTTATTGGGTCAGGTCCAAGCGGAGTCACCCCTCCACTTT. Amino acids: CASSLLGQVQAESPLHF.

This chain uses TRBV7-9 with TRBJ2-3; TRBD2 is a possible D gene (6 bases). The germline V gene encodes CDR1 SEHNR and CDR2 FQNEAQ (reference sequence). Trimming pared 3 bases from V and 2 bases from J, leaving 24 bases between. CDR3 length: 19 amino acids. The CDR3 spells CASSFRGPSTGGYTDTQYF. DNA for the CDR3: TGTGCCAGCAGCTTTCGGGGCCCCAGCACCGGGGGATACACAGATACGCAGTATTTT.

This clone was counted between two and nine times. The rearrangement links TRBV5-1 to TRBJ1-1; 9 nucleotides align to TRBD1. Germline V lookup: CDR1 SGHRS, CDR2 YFSETQ. The CDR3 length is 15 residues. The V gene end was trimmed by 6 bases and the J gene end by 0 bases; junction bases not matched to a gene: 6. The CDR3 spells CASMKTGGLNTEAFF. The CDR3, as DNA: TGCGCCAGCATGAAAACAGGGGGCTTGAACACTGAAGCTTTCTTT.

The chain carries TRBV27 and TRBJ2-3, with 13 bases fitting TRBD2. In germline, CDR1 is MNHEY, CDR2 SMNVEV (reference sequence). This CDR3 region has 15 residues. J gave up 1 base and V 6 bases, and 1 base lay outside the gene matches. The CDR3 protein is CASSGLAGGTDTQYF. The CDR3 nucleotides read TGTGCCAGCAGCGGACTAGCGGGGGGCACAGATACGCAGTATTTT.

The chain has TRBV4-2 and TRBJ1-2; a possible D gene is TRBD1 (6 bases). This CDR3 has 17 residues. Germline assignment: CDR1 LGHNA and CDR2 YNFKEQ. The V end was cut by 1 base, the J end by 5 bases, with 20 bases between. The CDR3 is CASSQGFNTGTIYGYTF. Here the CDR3 DNA reads TGTGCCAGCAGCCAAGGATTCAATACAGGGACAATTTATGGCTACACCTTC.

The table lists this clone with a few counts. This sequence joins TRBV2 and TRBJ1-5; D gene uncertain. The CDR3 totals 13 residues. Germline CDR1 reads SNHLY; CDR2 reads FYNNEI. Trimming took off 6 bases at V and 3 bases at J, with 9 bases between the two ends. In DNA, the CDR3 is TGTGCCAGCAGCCGCGGTTTCAATCAGCCCCAGCATTTT. This translates into CASSRGFNQPQHF. The variable domain in full, with the rest retrieved from reference TRBV2 and TRBJ1-5, is EPEVTQTPSHQVTQMGQEVILRCVPISNHLYFYWYRQILGQKVEFLVSFYNNEISEKSEIFDDQFSVERPDGSNFTLKIRSTKLEDSAMYFCASSRGFNQPQHFGDGTRLSIL.

About this clone: Other DNA sequences within the sample encode an identical CDR3. This chain joins TRBV4-1 and TRBJ1-6, with TRBD1 matching over 7 bases. This CDR3 has 13 residues. V was clipped by 6 bases and J by 6 bases; unmatched bases: 2. CDR1 is MGHRA, CDR2 YSYEKL, per germline. CDR3 sequence: CASSGTVNSPLHF. The DNA for the CDR3 is TGCGCCAGCAGTGGGACAGTTAATTCACCCCTCCACTTT.

This chain connects TRBV11-2 to TRBJ2-6; D ambiguous. Trimming stripped 1 base from V and 2 bases from J, with 3 bases between. The CDR3 is 14 amino acids. Germline CDR1 SGHAT, CDR2 FQNNGV. For the CDR3, the DNA is TGTGCCAGCAGCTTAGCCCCTGGGGCCAACGTCCTGACTTTC. Protein sequence: CASSLAPGANVLTF.

The V gene is TRBV7-7, the J gene TRBJ2-5; D may be TRBD2 (6 bases). This CDR3 is 13 amino acids long. The germline gives CDR1 SSHAT, CDR2 FNYEAQ (reference sequence). V was pared by 7 bases and J by 5 bases, with 14 bases between. DNA for the CDR3: TGTGCCAGCAACCGCTGGGGGAGGGAGACCCAGTACTTC. Translated, it gives CASNRWGRETQYF. Based on the CDR3 plus reference TRBV7-7 and TRBJ2-5, the full variable domain is GAGVSQSPRYKVTKRGQDVTLRCDPISSHATLYWYQQALGQGPEFLTYFNYEAQPDKSGLPSDRFSAERPEGSISTLTIQRTEQRDSAMYRCASNRWGRETQYFGPGTRLLVL.

The J gene is TRBJ1-1, the V gene TRBV7-2; TRBD1 aligns across 8 bases. Trimming at V came to 6 bases and at J to 3 bases, leaving 6 bases not matched to a gene. The CDR3 has 14 amino acids. Germline V CDR1 and CDR2: SGHTA, FQGNSA. The CDR3 spells CASSPGGGYTEAFF. CDR3 sequence (DNA): TGTGCCAGCAGTCCAGGGGGCGGTTACACTGAAGCTTTCTTT.